What follows is one T cell receptor (beta chain) and its context. Ten or more counts support this clonotype. Its antigen is not yet known. No base quality values were provided; no much bigger clone lies one nucleotide off. TCR cDNA was made using 5'RACE template switching, a step that added a universal primer site and unique molecular identifiers. cDNA synthesis was primed from both the TCR alpha and TCR beta constant segments. Two PCR steps were used to amplify libraries, with sample barcodes and sequencing adapters being added in the second step. Sequencing of the libraries was done on either Illumina HiSeq 2500 (2x100 bp) or NovaSeq (2x150 bp). Under the source paper's analysis protocol: Reads were demultiplexed and collapsed into UMI consensus sequences with MIGEC, and V(D)J alignment was performed with MiXCR. Using edgeR on replicate PBMC samples, clonotypes were called vaccine-responding if FDR was below 0.01 and the log2 fold change was above 5 up to day 15. CD4 or CD8 identity was assigned to each bulk clonotype according to whether the clonotype was present at higher abundance in the sequenced CD4 repertoire or the sequenced CD8 repertoire. Clones were called with MiXCR by TCRdb after fastp trimmed the public reads at Q25, and only in-frame beta chains were retained. Entries are consolidated by CDR3 protein sequence, retaining the most common genes and DNA. The V and J calls here are based on TCRdb, not the publication. Within this sample are tens of thousands of distinct CDR3 sequences, with 6.5% to 8% of them counted one time only. Of the sample, roughly a third falls within the top ten clones.

The sample is drawn from a study of T cells after yellow fever vaccination (dated 2019 in TCRdb). Study-level background: The SMART-Seq v4 Ultra Low Input RNA kit was used to prepare libraries from fractions with low cell numbers. Bulk PBMC replicates and cell subsets were isolated from blood drawn at multiple timepoints before and after both primary and secondary immunization. To follow T-cell clones before and after primary and booster YFV17D yellow fever vaccination, bulk TCR alpha and beta repertoires were sequenced over time. Two healthy male donors, one aged 18 to 30 and one aged 30 to 40 years, made up the cohort. The investigation overall reported the following: Compared with the primary T-cell response, the secondary T-cell response was weaker but faster, peaking on day 5 rather than day 15. After the booster, most clones that had expanded after primary vaccination were detected again (approximately 96% of CD4 and around 88% of CD8), suggesting broad maintenance of memory. Because the study included only two donors, the extent to which the findings can be generalized is limited. Computational filtering was needed because FACS-sorted repertoires could contain abundant contaminating clonotypes from the bulk population. A small fraction of clonotypes appeared in both the CD4 and CD8 compartments, likely as a result of convergent recombination.

For CDR1 and CDR2, the germline V gene lists SGHVS and FQNEAQ. Its CDR3 holds 15 amino acids, cysteine through phenylalanine. Just CDR3 DNA is preserved here, 45 bases in frame from base 1. The germline ends are 18 bases apart after V is trimmed by 4 bases and J by 8 bases. The treatment or condition label, as the study defines it: live attenuated yellow fever vaccine strain. PBMCs were isolated from peripheral blood using a standard Ficoll-Paque protocol. Dynabeads CD4 and CD8 positive selection kits were used to isolate CD4 and CD8 T-cell fractions. TriZol was used to extract RNA from bulk PBMCs, CD4 and CD8 fractions, and dextramer-positive and dextramer-negative fractions.

This chain joins TRBV7-8 to TRBJ2-1; the best D guess is TRBD2, with 5 bases matching. The TCR originated in a man between 25 and 39 years old who received the YFV17D yellow fever vaccine. The material sequenced was CD8+ T cells sorted from PBMCs, taken 15 days after the yellow fever booster vaccination. The CDR3 amino acid sequence is: CASSSPQRLWDEQFF. At the DNA level, the sequence is TGTGCCAGCAGCTCCCCCCAGCGGCTCTGGGATGAGCAGTTCTTC.